This is a list of T cell receptor beta chains from one sample in a study of T-cell memory formation after mild COVID-19. Via MiXCR, TCRdb re-called the 5' RACE reads, giving one row per CDR3 protein. The sample lists 290,000 or so distinct CDR3 sequences; approximately 19% were seen once. The sample comprised PBMCs or a T cell subset sorted from them (not recorded which). The receptors stem from a young man who had mild COVID-19 (a few samples of this study predate the infection). Cell type and time point are not known. Both conserved end residues are trimmed from each CDR3. A D gene is named only where the DNA matches it firmly. Part of the rows lack a size; the others show once, few, many or a class for expanded clones.

V gene	D gene	clone size	J gene	CDR3 protein
TRBV6-1	TRBD2	-	TRBJ2-5	ASSEIRTSGEETQY
TRBV7-9	-	-	TRBJ2-3	ASRYQKAGTLEGTDTQY
TRBV3-1	TRBD2	-	TRBJ2-3	ASSQMASGVDTQY
TRBV12-3/TRBV12-4	-	-	TRBJ2-7	ASSFEGLEQY
TRBV20-1	TRBD2	-	TRBJ2-1	SASGGVYNEQF
TRBV7-3	-	-	TRBJ2-7	ASSSSYSPSTDEQY
TRBV20-1	TRBD1	few	TRBJ2-2	SARSRDRGNPITGELF
TRBV6-6	-	many	TRBJ1-5	ASSRANQPQH
TRBV5-1	TRBD1	few	TRBJ2-4	ASRPGQGDKNIQY
TRBV15	-	few	TRBJ2-3	ATSREPQGGDITDTQY
TRBV5-6	TRBD2	many	TRBJ2-3	ASTLGERGATDTQY
TRBV4-3	-	few	TRBJ1-6	ASSQDNGVNSPLH
TRBV20-1	-	-	TRBJ1-2	SARGVGGYT
TRBV5-1	-	-	TRBJ1-6	ASSSASRGDSPLH
TRBV11-2	-	-	TRBJ2-3	ASSGDYTQY
TRBV5-1	-	few	TRBJ1-6	ASSQTWGNSPLH
TRBV5-1	-	-	TRBJ2-1	ASSFTGSGEQF
TRBV6-5	-	-	TRBJ1-1	ASSYSLAVNTEAF
TRBV7-8	TRBD2	-	TRBJ2-5	ASSRHLGGGGETQY
TRBV29-1	-	-	TRBJ2-5	SGTLREEETQY
TRBV6-2/TRBV6-3	TRBD2	-	TRBJ2-2	ASNRGGDTGELF
TRBV7-2	-	many	TRBJ1-2	ASSVGTTSRANYGYT
TRBV7-2	TRBD1	few	TRBJ1-6	ASSLGQIGNSPLH
TRBV10-3	-	-	TRBJ1-1	AISDGGVNTEAF
TRBV24-1	-	once	TRBJ2-2	ATKSPNTGELF
TRBV3-1	-	few	TRBJ1-6	ASSQDGGLSPLH
TRBV6-1	-	few	TRBJ2-5	ASSYLPHTGQETQY
TRBV7-9	-	many	TRBJ2-3	ASSLLRTDTQY
TRBV4-3	-	-	TRBJ2-2	ASSPRPEPNTGELF
TRBV6-5	-	-	TRBJ1-1	ASSLRDHEAF
TRBV10-3	-	-	TRBJ2-3	AISVRDGDTQY
TRBV5-4	-	few	TRBJ2-4	ASSLEGRGAKNIQY
TRBV12-3/TRBV12-4	TRBD1	many	TRBJ1-6	ASRPGQGYSPLH
TRBV12-3/TRBV12-4	TRBD1	-	TRBJ2-5	ASSSTGGQETQY
TRBV28	-	-	TRBJ2-3	ATHLGQTDTQY
TRBV20-1	-	few	TRBJ2-5	SAHKSTRQESQY
TRBV25-1	-	-	TRBJ2-1	ASSGGYNEQF
TRBV20-1	-	-	TRBJ1-1	SARAGVNTEAF